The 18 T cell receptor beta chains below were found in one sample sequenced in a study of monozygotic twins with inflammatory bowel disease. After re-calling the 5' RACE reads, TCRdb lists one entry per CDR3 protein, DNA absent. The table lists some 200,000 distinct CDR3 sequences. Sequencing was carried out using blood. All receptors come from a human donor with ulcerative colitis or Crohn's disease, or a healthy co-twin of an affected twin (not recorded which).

The CDR3: CASSQGKSGPNTGELFF. The V and J genes are TRBV14 and TRBJ2-2; the D call from TCRdb, TRBD1, cannot be confirmed without DNA. Germline V lookup: CDR1 SGHDN, CDR2 FVKESK. This CDR3 is 17 amino acids long.

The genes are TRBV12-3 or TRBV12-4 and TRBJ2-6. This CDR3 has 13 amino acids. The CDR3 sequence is CASSRTGANVLTF.

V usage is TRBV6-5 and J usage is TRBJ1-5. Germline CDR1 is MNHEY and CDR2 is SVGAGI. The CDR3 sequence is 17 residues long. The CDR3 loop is CASLNYSRIGVYQPQHF.

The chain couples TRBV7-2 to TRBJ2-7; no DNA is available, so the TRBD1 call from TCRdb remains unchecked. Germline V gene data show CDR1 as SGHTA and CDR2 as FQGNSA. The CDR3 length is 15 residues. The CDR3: CASSERGTPSYEQYF. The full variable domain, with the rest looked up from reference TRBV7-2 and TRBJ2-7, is GAGVSQSPSNKVTEKGKDVELRCDPISGHTALYWYRQSLGQGLEFLIYFQGNSAPDKSGLPSDRFSAERTGGSVSTLTIQRTQQEDSAVYLCASSERGTPSYEQYFGPGTRLTVT.

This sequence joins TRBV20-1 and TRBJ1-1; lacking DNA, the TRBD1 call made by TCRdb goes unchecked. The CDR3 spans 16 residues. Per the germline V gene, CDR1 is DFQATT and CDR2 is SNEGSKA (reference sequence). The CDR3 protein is CSVTSGTVIRNTEAFF.

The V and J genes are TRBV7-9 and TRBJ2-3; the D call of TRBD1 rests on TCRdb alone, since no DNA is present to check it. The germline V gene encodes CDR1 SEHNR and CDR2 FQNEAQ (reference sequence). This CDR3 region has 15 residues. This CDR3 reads CASSFGTVSTDTQYF. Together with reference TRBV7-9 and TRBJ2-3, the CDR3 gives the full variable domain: DTGVSQNPRHKITKRGQNVTFRCDPISEHNRLYWYRQTLGQGPEFLTYFQNEAQLEKSRLLSDRFSAERPKGSFSTLEIQRTEQGDSAMYLCASSFGTVSTDTQYFGPGTRLTVL.

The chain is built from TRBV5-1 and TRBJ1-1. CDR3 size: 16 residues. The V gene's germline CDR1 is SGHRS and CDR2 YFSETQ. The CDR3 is CASAYAAGPKNTEAFF.

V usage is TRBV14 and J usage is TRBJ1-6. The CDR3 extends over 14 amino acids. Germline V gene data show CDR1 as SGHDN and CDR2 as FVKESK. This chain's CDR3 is CASSQSPYNSPLHF.

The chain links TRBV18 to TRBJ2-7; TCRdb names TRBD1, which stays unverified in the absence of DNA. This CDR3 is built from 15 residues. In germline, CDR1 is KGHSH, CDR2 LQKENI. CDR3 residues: CASSLRDSGLREQYF.

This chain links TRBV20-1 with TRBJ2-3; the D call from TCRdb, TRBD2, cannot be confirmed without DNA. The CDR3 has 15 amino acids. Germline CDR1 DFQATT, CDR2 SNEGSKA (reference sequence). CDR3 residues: CSATLGTTHTDTQYF.

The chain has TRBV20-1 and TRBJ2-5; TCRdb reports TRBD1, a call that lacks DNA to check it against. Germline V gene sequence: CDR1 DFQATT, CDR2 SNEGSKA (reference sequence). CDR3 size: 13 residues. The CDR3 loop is CSLAGGSEETQYF.

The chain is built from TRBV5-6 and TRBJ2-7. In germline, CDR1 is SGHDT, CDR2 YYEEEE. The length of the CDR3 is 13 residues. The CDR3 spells CASSSGFPYEQYF.

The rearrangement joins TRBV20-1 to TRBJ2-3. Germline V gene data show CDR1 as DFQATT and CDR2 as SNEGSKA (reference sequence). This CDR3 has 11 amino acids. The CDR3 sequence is CSAGDTNTQYF.

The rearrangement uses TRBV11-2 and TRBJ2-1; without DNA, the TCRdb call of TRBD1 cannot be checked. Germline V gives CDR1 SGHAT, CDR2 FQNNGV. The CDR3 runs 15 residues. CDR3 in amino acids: CASNLEVAGANEQFF.

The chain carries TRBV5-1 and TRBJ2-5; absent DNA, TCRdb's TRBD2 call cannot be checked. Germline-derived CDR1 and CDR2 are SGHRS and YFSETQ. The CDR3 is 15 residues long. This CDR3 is CASSLVASGELAQYF.

CDR3 protein: CSAARDRGRSPLHF. The chain links TRBV20-1 to TRBJ1-6; TCRdb indicates TRBD1, and absent DNA this call remains unverified. CDR1 is DFQATT, CDR2 SNEGSKA, per germline (reference sequence). The CDR3 is made up of 14 amino acids.

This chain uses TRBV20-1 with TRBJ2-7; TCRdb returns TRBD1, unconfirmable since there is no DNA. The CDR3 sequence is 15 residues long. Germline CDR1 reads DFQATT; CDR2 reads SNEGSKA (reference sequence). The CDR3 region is CSARDQGISPYEQYF.

The CDR3 spells CSAKAYNEQFF. The V gene is TRBV20-1, the J gene TRBJ2-1. The CDR3 is 11 residues long. Germline V lookup: CDR1 DFQATT, CDR2 SNEGSKA (reference sequence).